This TCR beta chain derives from a study of prognosis after radiotherapy for stage I lung cancer. This CDR3 is 12 amino acids long. CDR1 and CDR2 (germline): LNHDA, SQIVND (reference sequence). The V end was cut by 4 bases, the J end by 8 bases, with 11 bases between. TCR beta CDR3 amplification from genomic DNA was performed by two-round multiplex PCR. The use of primers specific to each TRBV and TRBJ gene characterized first-round PCR. TCRdb ran MiXCR on the multiplex PCR reads and lists one entry per CDR3 protein. The table lists 10,000 to 15,000 distinct CDR3 sequences, 45% to 60% of them singletons. This clonotype rates as medium-sized.

The sample here was PBMCs, taken before or after stereotactic body radiation therapy (not recorded which). This chain links TRBV19 with TRBJ1-1; D is uncertain. This receptor was obtained from a donor at least 50 years old with non-small cell lung cancer. The CDR3, as DNA: TGTGCCAGTAGTACCGGCCTGGGGGAAGCTTTCTTT. Amino acids: CASSTGLGEAFF.